Detailed here is one T cell receptor (beta chain). Its antigen is unknown. The record has no base qualities; no much larger clone is one base away. Other nucleotide sequences from this sample produce the same CDR3. Using the deep immunoSEQ assay, TCR CDR3 regions were amplified from genomic DNA by multiplex PCR. Genomic DNA extracted from each cell subset was distributed evenly over all wells of several immunoSEQ 96-well plates, and each plate served as one replicate. For sorted subsets, approximately 200 ng of genomic DNA, equivalent to 30,000 or so T cell genomes, went into each replicate PCR. The purified libraries were quantified using a Qubit 3.0 fluorometer, sized with a Bioanalyzer 2100, and then quantified again using the KAPA Library Quantification kit. Each immunoSEQ 96-well plate was sequenced on its own single-read 150-cycle Illumina NextSeq 550 flow cell. For the original study's pipeline: Because only junctional sequences without quality scores were contained in the immunoSEQ output, filtering matching that applied to full-length reads could not be performed. Sequences were annotated with PyIR, a Python wrapper for IgBLAST v1.9, using IMGT germline references to assign V/J genes and CDR3. Reads were filtered out if the reads had weak V/J assignments (E-value above 1e-6), no CDR3, stop codons, out-of-frame junctions, or ambiguous translated residues. V3J clonotypes were defined by identical inferred V gene, J gene, and CDR3 amino acid sequence. To compute the percentage overlap between repertoires, the number of shared unique clonotypes was divided by the size of the smaller repertoire. RTK rarefaction, the Chao1 estimator, and Recon v2.1 estimates of unobserved clonotypes were used to assess repertoire richness. For all TCRbeta clonotypes obtained by the gDNA method from a few donors, generation probabilities were computed with OLGA. TCRdb re-hosts the immuneACCESS table, in-frame sequences only. Its copies lack some clones; in the studies checked, an unresolved V gene accounts for under half of them, and the cause for the rest is not known. The V and J calls and clone size were taken over from that table, and D and trimming were inferred from the DNA. This sample gives approximately 1.9 million clones in total; around 93% of them show up just once. Roughly 1.7% of the sample rests with the top ten.

CD8 naive samples consisted of CD45RO-negative cells that were positively selected for CCR7, yielding a CD45RA+CCR7+ population without TemRA cells. Healthy HIV-negative adults with no recently reported acute infections or vaccinations were included as donors. Every donor was a Caucasian adult residing in Nashville, Tennessee, USA. Blood was obtained by leukapheresis, after which PBMCs were separated by Ficoll-Histopaque density gradient centrifugation and cryopreserved in liquid nitrogen vapor phase. Analytical flow cytometry was used to check the purity and quantity of every magnetically sorted T cell population. Genomic DNA was isolated from each sorted fraction and quantified by UV absorbance on a Nanodrop 2000c. The data were taken from a study of shared clonotypes between healthy human individuals (dated by TCRdb to between 2020 and 2021). In the study overall: Two women and a few men aged 18 to 49 years were included in the cohort. For each donor, CD4 naive and CD4 memory were each run on three plates, CD8 naive on two plates, and CD8 memory on one plate. Blood TCR repertoires of five healthy adults were deeply sequenced to estimate repertoire size and the extent of clonotype sharing between individuals. Different laboratories and diverse techniques were used to prepare libraries and sequence TCR repertoires, to increase sequencing depth and limit assay-specific biases. Leukapheresis yielded between about 0.94 and 9.5 billion PBMCs per donor. Paper-wide results and their limitations: Higher generation probabilities were observed for clonotypes shared by all four sorted-subset donors than for non-shared clonotypes. When a few donors were compared, the shared fraction of clonotypes was around 5% for naive CD4, more than 3% for naive CD8, more than 2% for memory CD4, and 0.4% for memory CD8. Pairwise subsampling indicated that sequencing depth was expected to affect the degree of clonotype sharing among donors. Sampling was restricted to blood, and TCR repertoires in tissue are likely to differ from TCR repertoires in blood. Because the study included a small number of donors, the genetic and exposure-history diversity represented was limited. Even with the large sequencing depth, rarefaction of the sorted-subset datasets indicated that sequencing was incomplete. Naive subsets generally had larger estimated clonotype richness than memory subsets did.

Source material: naive CD8+ T cells from PBMCs. The sample's cell subset or site label is to be understood as: CD45RA+CCR7+. The sequence came from a man younger than 30 in good health. Some clones in this sample may be carry-over from other donors' samples.

The base sequence is TGTGCCAGCAGTGAACCGGAGAGCTCCTACGAGCAGTACTTC. The translation is CASSEPESSYEQYF. The chain is made from TRBV2 and TRBJ2-7, with the D segment identity uncertain. Deletion took 2 bases off V and 0 bases off J, with a span of 8 bases between the germline ends. From cysteine to phenylalanine, the CDR3 is 14 amino acids long. Of the read, only the CDR3 DNA is kept; its 42 bases are in frame from base 1. From a lookup of the germline V gene, CDR1 and CDR2 are SNHLY and FYNNEI.